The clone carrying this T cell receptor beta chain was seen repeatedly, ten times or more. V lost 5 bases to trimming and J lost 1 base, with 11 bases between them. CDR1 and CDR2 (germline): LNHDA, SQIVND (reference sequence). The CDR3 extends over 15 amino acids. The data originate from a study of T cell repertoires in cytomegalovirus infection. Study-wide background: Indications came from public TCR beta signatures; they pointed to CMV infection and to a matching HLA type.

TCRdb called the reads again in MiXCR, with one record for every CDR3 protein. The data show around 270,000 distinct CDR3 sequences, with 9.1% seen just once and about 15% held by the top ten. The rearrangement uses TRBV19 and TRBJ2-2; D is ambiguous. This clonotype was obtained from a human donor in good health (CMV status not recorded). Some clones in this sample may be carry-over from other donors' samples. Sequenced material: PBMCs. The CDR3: CASSLVGRNTGELFF. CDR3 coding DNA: TGTGCCAGTAGTTTAGTGGGCAGGAACACCGGGGAGCTGTTTTTT.